These 20 T cell receptor beta chains were all obtained from the same sample, sequenced in a study of T cell repertoires in cytomegalovirus infection. TCRdb re-derived calls from the reads in MiXCR, one entry per CDR3 protein. Of under 350,000 distinct CDR3 sequences in the sample, 20% to 25% were seen once. No cognate antigen is known for these TCRs. Specimen: cultured PBMCs, collected from culture after CMV antigen stimulation. The receptors were sampled from a human donor in good health (CMV status not recorded). Some clones in this sample may be carry-over from other donors' samples.

There are a few counts of this clonotype. The chain carries TRBV24-1 and TRBJ2-5; no reliable D call. The V and J ends lost 3 bases and 4 bases respectively, with 2 bases between them. This CDR3 is built from 11 residues. Germline CDR1 is KGHDR and CDR2 is SFDVKD. The CDR3 here is CATSDRETQYF. The CDR3 DNA is TGTGCCACCAGTGATCGAGAGACCCAGTACTTC.

This clonotype was recorded at least ten times. The chain couples TRBV6-2 or TRBV6-3 to TRBJ1-1; 12 bases agree with TRBD1. With V trimmed by 0 bases and J by 5 bases, 4 bases remained unmatched. The CDR3 sequence is 16 residues long. Germline V lookup: CDR1 MNHEY, CDR2 SVGEGT. CDR3 in DNA: TGTGCCAGCAGTTACTCCGGGACAGGGGGCAGGACTGAAGCTTTCTTT. It is translated as CASSYSGTGGRTEAFF.

This sequence joins TRBV24-1 and TRBJ2-7, with 9 positions matching TRBD1. Germline loops: CDR1 KGHDR, CDR2 SFDVKD. The CDR3 sequence is 14 residues long. V shed 9 bases and J 2 bases; nucleotides not matched to a gene: 7. CDR3 DNA: TGTGCCACCGCCGGGACAGGGAGACCCTACGAGCAGTACTTC. As protein: CATAGTGRPYEQYF.

This clonotype was found a few times. The rearrangement joins TRBV27 to TRBJ1-5; TRBD1 might be the D (5 bases). The CDR3 consists of 14 residues. V was shortened by 4 bases and J by 2 bases, with 9 bases between the two germline ends. Germline V CDR1 and CDR2: MNHEY, SMNVEV (reference sequence). CDR3 sequence reads: CASSYGDGNQPQHF. CDR3 nucleotides: TGTGCCAGCAGTTACGGGGACGGCAATCAGCCCCAGCATTTT.

The table lists this clonotype with a count of one. The J gene is TRBJ1-5, the V gene TRBV20-1; 8 bases align to TRBD1. The CDR3 has 15 residues. V trimming: 1 base; J trimming: 4 bases; junction bases outside the gene matches: 6. Per germline, CDR1 DFQATT and CDR2 SNEGSKA (reference sequence). CDR3 amino acids: CSARASQGENQPQHF. DNA for the CDR3: TGCAGTGCTAGAGCGTCACAGGGGGAGAATCAGCCCCAGCATTTT.

The chain has TRBV7-9 and TRBJ1-4; no firm D call. V was trimmed by 8 bases and J by 6 bases, leaving 16 bases between them. The germline V gene has CDR1 SEHNR and CDR2 FQNEAQ (reference sequence). CDR3 length: 14 amino acids. The CDR3: CASRPAGRDEKLFF. The DNA for the CDR3 is TGTGCCAGCCGCCCGGCTGGGAGGGATGAAAAACTGTTTTTT.

The genes are TRBV4-1 and TRBJ1-6; TRBD1 might be the D (5 bases). V shed 7 bases and J shed 5 bases, with 12 bases lying between them. CDR1 and CDR2 from the germline V gene are MGHRA and YSYEKL. The CDR3 is 14 amino acids. CDR3 nucleotide sequence: TGCGCCAGCACCCGGGGGTCGGATAATTCACCCCTCCACTTT. Encoded protein: CASTRGSDNSPLHF.

The V gene is TRBV6-2 or TRBV6-3, the J gene TRBJ2-2; possibly TRBD1 for D (6 bases). The V gene lost 10 bases and the J gene lost 1 base, with 16 bases spanning the gap. Germline assignment: CDR1 MNHEY and CDR2 SVGEGT. The CDR3 sequence is 15 residues long. The CDR3: CATRTASRNTGELFF. CDR3 nucleotides: TGTGCCACCCGGACAGCGAGCAGGAACACCGGGGAGCTGTTTTTT.

V and J are TRBV9 and TRBJ1-1; TRBD1 aligns across 7 bases. V dropped 3 bases and J dropped 1; count of bases not matched to a gene: 3. The germline V gene has CDR1 SGDLS and CDR2 YYNGEE. The length of the CDR3 is 14 residues. As DNA, the CDR3 is TGTGCCAGCAGCGAGGGGGCAGAGAACACTGAAGCTTTCTTT. Translation: CASSEGAENTEAFF.

The rearrangement links TRBV10-3 to TRBJ2-5; 9 nucleotides match TRBD2. Trimming removed 5 bases from V and 4 bases from J; junction bases left unmatched: 2. This CDR3 has 13 amino acids. From germline, CDR1 is ENHRY and CDR2 SYGVKD. CDR3 in amino acids: CAISLAGSETQYF. In DNA form, the CDR3 reads TGTGCCATCAGTCTAGCGGGATCAGAGACCCAGTACTTC.

This clonotype has a handful of counts. The chain couples TRBV20-1 to TRBJ2-7; perhaps D is TRBD1 or TRBD2 (5 bases each). CDR1 and CDR2 from the germline V gene are DFQATT and SNEGSKA (reference sequence). V shed 5 bases and J shed 2 bases, with 13 bases lying between them. The CDR3 has 13 amino acids. For the CDR3, the DNA is TGCAGTGCTTACCGGGACGCAACCTACGAGCAGTACTTC. Translation: CSAYRDATYEQYF.

The V gene is TRBV6-5, the J gene TRBJ2-3, with D perhaps given as TRBD1 or TRBD2 (5 bases each). Trimming took off 2 bases at V and 9 bases at J, with 12 bases between the two ends. CDR1 and CDR2 (germline): MNHEY, SVGAGI. The CDR3 has 13 amino acids. In DNA, the CDR3 is TGTGCCAGCAGTTACCCAGTGGGGGAAACGCAGTATTTT. It specifies CASSYPVGETQYF.

This clonotype was seen at least ten times. This sequence joins TRBV19 and TRBJ1-5, with D possibly being TRBD1 (5 bases). CDR1 is LNHDA, CDR2 SQIVND, per germline (reference sequence). This CDR3 is built from 15 residues. Trimming shortened V by 6 bases and J by 3 bases, and 15 bases separated the two germline ends. The CDR3 bases are TGTGCCAGTAGCTACCAGTGGGGGGACAATCAGCCCCAGCATTTT. Translation: CASSYQWGDNQPQHF. The whole variable domain, filled in from reference TRBV19 and TRBJ1-5, reads DGGITQSPKYLFRKEGQNVTLSCEQNLNHDAMYWYRQDPGQGLRLIYYSQIVNDFQKGDIAEGYSVSREKKESFPLTVTSAQKNPTAFYLCASSYQWGDNQPQHFGDGTRLSIL.

This clonotype turned up a few times. The rearrangement uses TRBV10-3 and TRBJ2-2, with D possibly being TRBD2 (5 bases). The germline V gene has CDR1 ENHRY and CDR2 SYGVKD. The CDR3 has 13 amino acids. V was shortened by 5 bases and J by 5 bases, with 9 bases between the two germline ends. CDR3 residues: CAISPLVTGELFF. CDR3 in DNA: TGTGCCATCAGTCCACTAGTTACCGGGGAGCTGTTTTTT.

This clonotype came up a few times. The CDR3 region is CASSRLEETQYF. Here the CDR3 DNA reads TGTGCCAGCAGTCGACTAGAAGAGACCCAGTACTTC. The chain recombines TRBV11-3 with TRBJ2-5, with TRBD2 as a possible D gene (6 bases). V lost 6 bases to trimming and J lost 3 bases, with 8 bases between them. The CDR3 extends over 12 amino acids. Germline CDR1 SGHNT, CDR2 YENEEA. The complete variable domain, with remaining parts taken from reference TRBV11-3 and TRBJ2-5, reads EAGVVQSPRYKIIEKKQPVAFWCNPISGHNTLYWYLQNLGQGPELLIRYENEEAVDDSQLPKDRFSAERLKGVDSTLKIQPAELGDSAVYLCASSRLEETQYFGPGTRLLVL.

The chain couples TRBV19 to TRBJ1-1, with TRBD1 identical over 9 bases. The CDR3 sequence is 13 residues long. With V trimmed by 7 bases and J by 3 bases, 3 bases remained unmatched. CDR1 and CDR2 (germline): LNHDA, SQIVND (reference sequence). The chain's CDR3 is CASNDRGDTEAFF. CDR3 nucleotide sequence: TGTGCCAGTAACGACAGGGGGGACACTGAAGCTTTCTTT.

This clonotype was seen ten or more times. This sequence joins TRBV7-2 and TRBJ2-2; TRBD2 might be the D (6 bases). Germline V gene sequence: CDR1 SGHTA, CDR2 FQGNSA. V lost 2 bases to trimming and J lost 6 bases, with 10 bases between them. The CDR3 totals 14 residues. CDR3 residues: CASSLSSGAGELFF. Here the CDR3 DNA reads TGTGCCAGCAGCTTAAGTAGCGGTGCCGGGGAGCTGTTTTTT.

This clonotype was seen at least ten times. The chain carries TRBV10-3 and TRBJ2-7, with D possibly matching TRBD2 (5 bases). The CDR3 covers 14 residues. Looked up from germline, CDR1 is ENHRY and CDR2 is SYGVKD. Trimming pared 2 bases from V and 6 bases from J, leaving 14 bases between. This chain's CDR3 is CAISENTRGREQYF. The CDR3 coding sequence is TGTGCCATCAGTGAGAATACTCGAGGGCGCGAGCAGTACTTC.

This clonotype was found a few times. This rearrangement joins TRBV12-3 or TRBV12-4 to TRBJ2-3, with 15 bases fitting TRBD2. The CDR3 loop spans 15 amino acids. With V trimmed by 6 bases and J by 7 bases, 5 bases remained unmatched. CDR3 region: CASRLGTSGRNTQYF. CDR3 bases: TGTGCCAGCAGACTCGGGACTAGCGGGAGGAATACGCAGTATTTT.

V is TRBV12-3 or TRBV12-4 and J is TRBJ2-1; D is unclear. The ends were cut back, 6 bases at V and 0 bases at J, with 12 bases in the middle. The CDR3 covers 15 residues. The CDR3 spells CASRSSRSSYNEQFF. The DNA for the CDR3 is TGTGCCAGCAGGTCATCCCGGAGCTCCTACAATGAGCAGTTCTTC.